This TCR beta chain was captured in a study of blood T cell repertoires in COVID-19. Across the whole study: COVID-19 samples collected from the United States, Italy and Spain covered acute and convalescent phases. In each case, the material was cDNA or gDNA derived from T cells, B-cell-depleted T cells, or PBMCs.

The CDR3 runs to 23 residues. V shed 0 bases and J 5 bases; nucleotides not matched to a gene: 18. Germline V gene data show CDR1 as SGHTA and CDR2 as FQGTGA. Authors' analysis steps: Amplified reference gene primers provided the basis for estimating nucleated cell counts. Assay: immunoSEQ multiplex PCR; the TCRdb copy retains only in-frame clones and omits some. That table gives V, J and clone size, and the DNA gave D and trimming. In the table there are 75,000 or so clones, around 80% of which are singletons. The V gene is TRBV7-3, the J gene TRBJ2-2; 16 nucleotides line up with TRBD2. The TCR originated in a woman between 65 and 79 years old with acute or convalescent COVID-19. Sequencing input: peripheral blood. The CDR3 region has the DNA TGTGCCAGCAGCTTAACCCGACCCATCACCGGGACTAGCGGGAGGGCCTGGACCGGGGAGCTGTTTTTT. This translates into CASSLTRPITGTSGRAWTGELFF. Full variable domain (missing parts from reference TRBV7-3 and TRBJ2-2): GAGVSQTPSNKVTEKGKYVELRCDPISGHTALYWYRQSLGQGPEFLIYFQGTGAADDSGLPNDRFFAVRPEGSVSTLKIQRTERGDSAVYLCASSLTRPITGTSGRAWTGELFFGEGSRLTVL.